One and the same sample provided the 6 T cell receptor beta chains below, sequenced in a study of blood T cell repertoires in COVID-19. Sequenced by immunoSEQ multiplex PCR; TCRdb stores in-frame clones only, minus some. There are about 140,000 clones in the sample; 84% occur only once, and roughly 10% lies in the top ten. The sample consisted of peripheral blood. Receptors originate from a woman of 80 years or more in a cohort sampled during active or convalescent COVID-19.

This clone was detected once. The gene calls are TRBV29-1 and TRBJ1-1, with TRBD1 identical over 8 bases. V lost 6 bases and J lost 3; bases outside the gene matches: 18. The CDR3 extends over 17 amino acids. Germline values: CDR1 SQVTM, CDR2 ANQGSEA. Here the CDR3 reads CSVAARGTGRFYTEAFF. The CDR3 DNA is TGCAGCGTCGCCGCCCGAGGGACAGGTCGGTTTTACACTGAAGCTTTCTTT.

J is TRBJ1-2 and V is TRBV18, with 8 bases that match TRBD1. V shed 3 bases, J shed 2 bases, and the junction held 2 bases outside the gene matches. The CDR3 spans 14 residues. From germline, CDR1 is KGHSH and CDR2 LQKENI. The chain's CDR3 is CASSPRQGNYGYTF. In DNA, the CDR3 is TGTGCCAGCTCACCTAGACAGGGGAACTATGGCTACACCTTC.

The V gene is TRBV5-1, the J gene TRBJ1-1; a weak D match, TRBD1 (5 bases). This CDR3 contains 13 residues. The germline CDR1 and CDR2 sequences are SGHRS and YFSETQ. V was shortened by 0 bases and J by 7 bases, with 10 bases between the two germline ends. Here the CDR3 DNA reads TGCGCCAGCAGCTTGGGACAGCCAGATGAAGCTTTCTTT. Translated: CASSLGQPDEAFF.

The chain uses TRBV27 and TRBJ1-3, with D hard to call. In germline, CDR1 is MNHEY, CDR2 SMNVEV (reference sequence). CDR3 length: 15 amino acids. V gave up 0 bases and J gave up 1 base, with 7 bases separating them. CDR3 amino acids: CASSLSAASGNTIYF. CDR3 nucleotides: TGTGCCAGCAGTTTATCGGCAGCGTCTGGAAACACCATATATTTT.

The chain carries TRBV19 and TRBJ1-2; perhaps TRBD1 as D (5 bases). V was trimmed by 7 bases and J by 3 bases, leaving 15 bases between them. Looked up from germline, CDR1 is LNHDA and CDR2 is SQIVND (reference sequence). This CDR3 has 14 amino acids. CDR3 bases: TGTGCCAGTAACCCCGAAGACAGTGACTATGGCTACACCTTC. Amino acids: CASNPEDSDYGYTF.

The rearrangement links TRBV18 to TRBJ1-1; 7 bases map to TRBD1. The CDR3 extends over 18 amino acids. V trimming: 3 bases; J trimming: 4 bases; junction bases outside the gene matches: 17. Germline CDR1 and CDR2: KGHSH and LQKENI. CDR3: CASSPTAGGLGLATEAFF. The CDR3 nucleotides are TGTGCCAGCTCACCGACGGCAGGGGGTTTGGGGTTGGCCACTGAAGCTTTCTTT.